This T cell receptor (beta chain) was retrieved from a study of OX40 agonist ivuxolimab in advanced cancers. Study-level results: More expanded clones were seen, on average, in CD8+ T cells than in CD4+.

Germline loops: CDR1 SGHDN, CDR2 FVKESK. This CDR3 contains 16 residues. The V segment lost 1 base and the J segment 3 bases; nucleotides outside the gene matches: 6. TCRdb's table, derived via immunoSEQ multiplex PCR, lists solely in-frame clones and lacks some. The sample holds just under 100,000 clones, roughly 95% seen once. Note on this clone: Its matching antigen is unknown.

The V call is TRBV14, the J call TRBJ2-1; 7 bases are shared with TRBD2. The sequencing here drew on CD4+ or CD8+ T cells sorted from blood, taken in a trial of the OX40 agonist ivuxolimab. This TCR was recovered from an adult with an advanced solid tumor such as melanoma, head and neck, liver or kidney cancer. The CDR3 region is CASSQGRDYYYNEQFF. DNA of the CDR3: TGTGCCAGCAGCCAAGGCCGGGACTATTACTACAATGAGCAGTTCTTC.